The 8 T cell receptor beta chains presented below share a single source sample, sequenced in a study of shared clonotypes between healthy human individuals. Sequencing was performed with immunoSEQ multiplex PCR; in TCRdb, only in-frame clones are kept and a portion is missing. This sample has 950,000 to 1,100,000 clones, with around four fifths found just once. Sample: memory CD4+ T cells sorted from blood. Subset of the sample: CD45RA-negative fraction. All receptors come from a man aged 18 to 29 in good health.

This chain uses TRBV19 with TRBJ1-1, with 7 nucleotides matching TRBD1. V dropped 10 bases and J dropped 1; count of bases not matched to a gene: 15. The CDR3 runs to 16 residues. CDR1 is LNHDA and CDR2 is SQIVND in the germline V gene (reference sequence). The CDR3 region has the DNA TGTGCCACCCGCCGTGGGGGGAGGGGGCCGAACACTGAAGCTTTCTTT. The encoded protein is CATRRGGRGPNTEAFF.

V is TRBV10-3 and J is TRBJ1-2; weak D call: TRBD1 (6 bases). CDR1 is ENHRY, CDR2 SYGVKD, per germline. This CDR3 contains 13 residues. V was trimmed by 7 bases and J by 4 bases, leaving 13 bases between them. As DNA, the CDR3 is TGTGCCATCAACAGAGACAGGCGCTATGGCTACACCTTC. Its translation: CAINRDRRYGYTF.

CDR3 bases: TGCGCCAGCAGCCAAGACGGTGGTGAAGCAAATCAGCCCCAGCATTTT. Its protein product is CASSQDGGEANQPQHF. The rearrangement links TRBV4-1 to TRBJ1-5; no clear D. Looked up from germline, CDR1 is MGHRA and CDR2 is YSYEKL. The CDR3 totals 16 residues. V dropped 0 bases and J dropped 4 bases, with 13 bases sitting between them.

This clone was seen more than once but under ten times. This sequence joins TRBV5-6 and TRBJ2-7; no definite D call. This CDR3 is built from 12 residues. The germline V gene encodes CDR1 SGHDT and CDR2 YYEEEE. The V and J ends lost 3 bases and 0 bases respectively, with 4 bases between them. The CDR3 loop reads CASSSSSYEQYF. In nucleotides, the CDR3 is TGTGCCAGCAGCTCGAGCTCCTACGAGCAGTACTTC.

This sequence joins TRBV10-3 and TRBJ2-5; 7 bases match TRBD1. The J segment lost 5 bases and the V segment lost 2 bases, leaving 5 bases of the junction unmatched. Germline values: CDR1 ENHRY, CDR2 SYGVKD. This CDR3 comprises 14 residues. DNA for the CDR3: TGTGCCATCAGTGAGAATAACAGGGGTGAGACCCAGTACTTC. As protein: CAISENNRGETQYF.

The chain links TRBV7-9 to TRBJ2-3; D gene unclear. Germline V CDR1 and CDR2: SEHNR, FQNEAQ (reference sequence). The V end was cut by 3 bases, the J end by 0 bases, with 13 bases between. CDR3 length: 16 residues. The CDR3: CASSFDRSYSTDTQYF. In DNA, the CDR3 is TGTGCCAGCAGCTTCGACCGTTCTTATAGCACAGATACGCAGTATTTT.

In this sample, this clone turned up once. V usage is TRBV30 and J usage is TRBJ2-2; a weak D match, TRBD2 (5 bases). The CDR3 sequence is 14 residues long. CDR1 GTSNPN and CDR2 SVGIG come from the germline V gene (reference sequence). Between the trimmed V and J ends, which lost 7 bases and 4 bases, there was a span of 16 bases. CDR3 coding DNA: TGTGCCTTGACCCGGGGATATACCACCGGGGAGCTGTTTTTT. This codes for CALTRGYTTGELFF.

This sequence joins TRBV7-8 and TRBJ1-5, with TRBD1 identical over 10 bases. Trimming removed 2 bases from V and 4 bases from J; junction bases left unmatched: 5. CDR1 and CDR2 (germline): SGHVS, FQNEAQ. The CDR3 loop spans 16 amino acids. CDR3 in amino acids: CASSLMGQGKNQPQHF. CDR3 nucleotides: TGTGCCAGCAGCTTAATGGGACAGGGGAAAAATCAGCCCCAGCATTTT.